This TCR beta chain was retrieved from a study of T cell responses to AZD1222 COVID-19 vaccine. V shed 3 bases and J shed 2 bases, with 17 bases lying between them. The CDR3 consists of 18 residues. Only in-frame clones appear in the TCRdb table, and some are missing; sequencing was by immunoSEQ multiplex PCR. The sample contains about 190,000 clones, about 94% of which appear only once. The chain uses TRBV6-7 and TRBJ1-6, with a tentative D call TRBD1 (6 bases). TRBV6-7 is placed among ORFs of uncertain function. This sample comprised peripheral blood, obtained on day 0 of AZD1222 vaccination. The sequence derives from an adult in good health. The DNA of the CDR3 is TGTGCCAGCAGTTATCACACAGGGTCTAGGACCTATAATTCACCCCTCCACTTT. Amino acid sequence: CASSYHTGSRTYNSPLHF.